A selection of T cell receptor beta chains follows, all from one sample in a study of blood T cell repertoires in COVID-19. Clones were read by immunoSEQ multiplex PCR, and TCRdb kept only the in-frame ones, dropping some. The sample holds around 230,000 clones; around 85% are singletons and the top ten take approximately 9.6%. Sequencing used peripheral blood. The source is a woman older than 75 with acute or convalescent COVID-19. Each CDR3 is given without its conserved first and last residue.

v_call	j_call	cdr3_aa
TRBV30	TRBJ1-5	AWSVAQGNQPQH
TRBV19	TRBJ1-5	ASSQGARPQH
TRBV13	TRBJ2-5	ASSSYSTGTQETQY
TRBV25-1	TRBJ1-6	ASSPLGNSPLH
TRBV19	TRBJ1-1	ASSTKIGGTEAF
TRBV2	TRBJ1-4	ASRGTGYDYEKLF
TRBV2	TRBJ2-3	ATQIQGQADTQY
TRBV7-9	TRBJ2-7	ASSHGTDLYGEQY
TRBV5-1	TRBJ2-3	ASRVRVYTDTQY
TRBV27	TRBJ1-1	ASTKVTGTGARWTEAF
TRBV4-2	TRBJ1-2	ASSHGTNPLSYGYT